Below are 25 T cell receptor beta chains sequenced from a single sample in a study of blood T cell repertoires in COVID-19. Using immunoSEQ multiplex PCR, the repertoire was profiled, and TCRdb retains in-frame clones only, with some absent. The table records about 150,000 clones, roughly 75% of them present only once. Material for sequencing was PBMCs or T cells enriched from blood (not recorded which). All receptors come from a woman aged 45-60 years who had recovered from COVID-19.

This sequence joins TRBV27 and TRBJ2-3; D perhaps matches TRBD2 (6 bases). The CDR3 runs 14 residues. Between the trimmed V and J ends, which lost 3 bases and 2 bases, there was a span of 9 bases. CDR1 is MNHEY, CDR2 SMNVEV, per germline (reference sequence). The DNA for the CDR3 is TGTGCCAGCAGTTTCTTACTAGCCACAGATACGCAGTATTTT. It yields the protein CASSFLLATDTQYF.

The gene calls are TRBV7-8 and TRBJ1-6, with D possibly matching TRBD1 (5 bases). Germline V gives CDR1 SGHVS, CDR2 FQNEAQ. V was cut by 5 bases and J by 9 bases, with 17 bases left in between. CDR3 length: 15 residues. CDR3 sequence (DNA): TGTGCCAGCAGCCCCCCGACCGGCGGGACTTCACCCCTCCACTTT. Translated, it gives CASSPPTGGTSPLHF.

This clone has only one observation. This chain joins TRBV24-1 and TRBJ2-1, with 10 bases matching TRBD1. V dropped 10 bases and J dropped 7; count of bases not matched to a gene: 12. In germline, CDR1 is KGHDR, CDR2 SFDVKD. This CDR3 has 15 residues. This chain's CDR3 is CATSRTGGGINEQFF. The CDR3 coding sequence is TGTGCCACTTCTCGGACAGGGGGAGGGATTAATGAGCAGTTCTTC.

The gene calls are TRBV7-2 and TRBJ1-4; D is uncertain. Per the germline V gene, CDR1 is SGHTA and CDR2 is FQGNSA. V dropped 3 bases and J dropped 4 bases, with 6 bases sitting between them. The CDR3 runs to 13 residues. The CDR3 spells CASSFGSNEKLFF. The CDR3 DNA reads TGTGCCAGCAGCTTTGGCAGTAATGAAAAACTGTTTTTT.

The chain has TRBV10-3 and TRBJ1-1; D gene ambiguous. This CDR3 is built from 11 residues. CDR1 is ENHRY, CDR2 SYGVKD, per germline. V was pared by 2 bases and J by 7 bases, with 5 bases between. CDR3 protein: CAISEGDEAFF. The CDR3 DNA reads TGTGCCATCAGTGAGGGAGATGAAGCTTTCTTT.

The rearrangement joins TRBV4-2 to TRBJ1-2, with unresolved D. The germline V gene has CDR1 LGHNA and CDR2 YNFKEQ. Trimming pared 0 bases from V and 7 bases from J, leaving 12 bases between. The CDR3 length is 14 residues. CDR3 region: CASSQDAGLGGYTF. The CDR3 nucleotides read TGTGCCAGCAGCCAAGATGCGGGGTTGGGTGGCTACACCTTC.

The V call is TRBV5-5, the J call TRBJ1-3, with a possible D match to TRBD1 (6 bases). Per germline, CDR1 SGHKS and CDR2 YYEKEE (reference sequence). The CDR3 totals 15 residues. Trimming cost V 4 bases and J 0 bases, with 11 bases left between them. The CDR3 here is CASSPGQSSGNTIYF. The CDR3 DNA reads TGTGCCAGCAGCCCTGGACAGAGCTCTGGAAACACCATATATTTT.

This chain connects TRBV24-1 to TRBJ1-5; unclear D gene. Germline-derived CDR1 and CDR2 are KGHDR and SFDVKD. Trimming took 7 bases from V and 1 from J, leaving 13 bases between them. The CDR3 is 15 residues long. The CDR3 loop reads CATSRGGLSNQPQHF. CDR3 DNA sequence: TGTGCCACCAGCCGAGGAGGATTAAGCAATCAGCCCCAGCATTTT.

This clone occurred once. CDR3: CATSDRVYNQPQHF. The CDR3 DNA reads TGTGCCACCAGTGACAGGGTTTACAATCAGCCCCAGCATTTT. The rearrangement joins TRBV24-1 to TRBJ1-5; possibly TRBD1 for D (5 bases). Germline lookup yields CDR1 KGHDR and CDR2 SFDVKD. V gave up 4 bases and J gave up 3 bases, with 9 bases separating them. CDR3 length: 14 residues.

The chain links TRBV10-3 to TRBJ2-3; the D is unclear. CDR3 length equals 13 residues. Trimming shortened V by 3 bases and J by 2 bases, and 6 bases separated the two germline ends. CDR1 ENHRY and CDR2 SYGVKD come from the germline V gene. The DNA for the CDR3 is TGTGCCATCAGTGATTCCCTCACAGATACGCAGTATTTT. Translated: CAISDSLTDTQYF.

The chain has TRBV9 and TRBJ2-5; maybe TRBD1 (6 bases). Germline V CDR1 and CDR2: SGDLS, YYNGEE. V was pared by 0 bases and J by 5 bases, with 11 bases between. The CDR3 is made up of 14 amino acids. The DNA for the CDR3 is TGTGCCAGCAGCGTAGGACAGGTGGAGGAGACCCAGTACTTC. The encoded protein is CASSVGQVEETQYF.

The chain has TRBV19 and TRBJ1-2, with unresolved D. The V gene lost 7 bases and the J gene lost 4 bases, with 19 bases spanning the gap. The CDR3 is 15 amino acids. Per germline, CDR1 LNHDA and CDR2 SQIVND (reference sequence). CDR3 nucleotides: TGTGCCAGTATCGGCTTTCAACCCGGCGGCTATGGCTACACCTTC. Amino acids: CASIGFQPGGYGYTF.

This clone was found a few times. The chain is built from TRBV29-1 and TRBJ2-3; 12 bases fit TRBD2. Trimming removed 7 bases from V and 4 bases from J; junction bases left unmatched: 9. There are 15 residues in the CDR3. The germline CDR1 and CDR2 sequences are SQVTM and ANQGSEA. DNA for the CDR3: TGCAGCGCTACCCGTCTAGCGGGGGGGGCAGATACGCAGTATTTT. The encoded protein is CSATRLAGGADTQYF.

J is TRBJ2-1 and V is TRBV24-1, with a tentative D call TRBD2 (7 bases). The germline V gene encodes CDR1 KGHDR and CDR2 SFDVKD. This CDR3 region has 14 residues. V was clipped by 3 bases and J by 7 bases, with 12 bases between them. CDR3 amino acids: CATSDRGGVNEQFF. The CDR3 region has the DNA TGTGCCACCAGTGATAGGGGGGGCGTAAATGAGCAGTTCTTC.

This clone has only a few counts. V is TRBV9 and J is TRBJ1-4, with D maybe TRBD1 (6 bases). Germline V CDR1 and CDR2: SGDLS, YYNGEE. This CDR3 is 17 amino acids long. V lost 2 bases, J lost 0 bases, and 14 bases lay in between. The CDR3 sequence: CASSVSGGPPTNEKLFF. CDR3 nucleotides: TGTGCCAGCAGCGTGTCGGGGGGGCCTCCAACTAATGAAAAACTGTTTTTT.

The chain combines TRBV7-2 with TRBJ1-1; D is undetermined. The CDR3 loop spans 14 amino acids. In germline, CDR1 is SGHTA, CDR2 FQGNSA. V was shortened by 1 base and J by 7 bases, with 13 bases between the two germline ends. CDR3 loop: CASSLGRGRNEAFF. The CDR3 nucleotides are TGTGCCAGCAGCTTAGGGCGGGGTAGGAATGAAGCTTTCTTT.

For this clone: Germline is not matched at one junction end, which may reflect a read error. The chain employs TRBV5-1 and TRBJ2-1; tentatively, D is TRBD1 (5 bases). The CDR3 covers 14 residues. CDR1 is SGHRS and CDR2 is YFSETQ in the germline V gene. This CDR3 is CANSLGPHNNEQFF. CDR3 DNA sequence: TGCGCCAACAGCTTGGGGCCCCACAACAATGAGCAGTTCTTC. The whole variable domain, remainder taken from reference TRBV5-1 and TRBJ2-1, is KAGVTQTPRYLIKTRGQQVTLSCSPISGHRSVSWYQQTPGQGLQFLFEYFSETQRNKGNFPGRFSGRQFSNSRSEMNVSTLELGDSALYLCANSLGPHNNEQFFGPGTRLTVL.

V usage is TRBV24-1 and J usage is TRBJ1-2; unclear D gene. This CDR3 spans 16 amino acids. Germline V gives CDR1 KGHDR, CDR2 SFDVKD. V was pared by 3 bases and J by 7 bases, with 20 bases between. The CDR3: CATSDNFGELGAGYTF. CDR3 DNA sequence: TGTGCCACCAGTGATAATTTTGGTGAGCTGGGAGCTGGCTACACCTTC.

The chain links TRBV7-9 to TRBJ2-2, with D uncertain. CDR1 is SEHNR, CDR2 FQNEAQ, per germline (reference sequence). The CDR3 length is 15 residues. V shed 2 bases and J shed 3 bases, with 10 bases lying between them. The CDR3 protein is CASSLTEWDTGELFF. CDR3 in DNA: TGTGCCAGCAGCTTAACGGAGTGGGACACCGGGGAGCTGTTTTTT.

The chain recombines TRBV19 with TRBJ1-2; D not resolved. With 6 bases removed from V and 3 bases from J, the gap between germline ends came to 11 bases. This CDR3 comprises 13 residues. Germline CDR1 and CDR2: LNHDA and SQIVND (reference sequence). The CDR3 reads CASRDTGDYGYTF. In DNA, the CDR3 is TGTGCCAGTAGGGATACCGGGGACTATGGCTACACCTTC.

The chain links TRBV13 to TRBJ2-3; TRBD2 aligns across 9 bases. This CDR3 is 16 amino acids long. Germline V gene lookup returns CDR1 PRHDT and CDR2 FYEKMQ (reference sequence). J lost 2 bases, V lost 4 bases, and 7 bases had no gene match. The CDR3 DNA reads as TGTGCCAGCAGCTCCTCCGGGACTAGCTCCACAGATACGCAGTATTTT. This gives the protein CASSSSGTSSTDTQYF.

The V and J genes are TRBV7-6 and TRBJ1-3, with D perhaps matching TRBD1 (6 bases). V dropped 3 bases and J dropped 2 bases, with 11 bases sitting between them. This CDR3 has 15 amino acids. The germline CDR1 and CDR2 sequences are SGHVS and FNYEAQ. CDR3 in amino acids: CASSLRGATGNTIYF. The CDR3 coding sequence is TGTGCCAGCAGCTTGCGGGGGGCTACTGGAAACACCATATATTTT.

The rearrangement joins TRBV6-5 to TRBJ2-1, with 13 nucleotides matching TRBD2. The CDR3 runs 14 residues. V gave up 10 bases and J gave up 6 bases; unmatched junction bases: 6. Looked up from germline, CDR1 is MNHEY and CDR2 is SVGAGI. The DNA of the CDR3 is TGTGCCACCAATGGACTAGCGGGGGCCAATGAGCAGTTCTTC. Translation: CATNGLAGANEQFF.

This clone was seen only a few times. V and J are TRBV6-5 and TRBJ1-1; D is undetermined. The germline V and J ends were trimmed by 2 bases and 0 bases, with 7 bases remaining between them. Germline-derived CDR1 and CDR2 are MNHEY and SVGAGI. The CDR3 runs to 14 residues. CDR3 DNA: TGTGCCAGCAGTTACGGGAGGGTGAACACTGAAGCTTTCTTT. This sequence encodes CASSYGRVNTEAFF.

The chain links TRBV5-4 to TRBJ2-3, with a weak D call TRBD2 (6 bases). Trimming left V 2 bases short and J 5 bases short, with 12 bases between. The CDR3 covers 14 residues. CDR1 is SGHNT and CDR2 is YYREEE in the germline V gene (reference sequence). The CDR3 here is CASSFSGPGDTQYF. The DNA of the CDR3 is TGTGCCAGCAGCTTTAGCGGTCCGGGAGATACGCAGTATTTT. Complete variable domain (other parts from reference TRBV5-4 and TRBJ2-3): ETGVTQSPTHLIKTRGQQVTLRCSSQSGHNTVSWYQQALGQGPQFIFQYYREEENGRGNFPPRFSGLQFPNYSSELNVNALELDDSALYLCASSFSGPGDTQYFGPGTRLTVL.